The table lists the clone carrying this T cell receptor (beta chain) with many counts. What it binds is not known. This specimen comes from a study of T-cell reconstitution after alpha-beta-depleted transplantation in children. CDR1 MNHNY and CDR2 SVGAGI come from the germline V gene (reference sequence). Losses at the gene ends were 10 bases for V and 5 bases for J; bases not matched to a gene: 3. The CDR3 length is 12 residues. For TCRbeta, the library was prepared with unique molecular identifiers. TCRdb re-called the PCR reads through MiXCR, storing one row per CDR3 protein. This sample has approximately 630,000 distinct CDR3 sequences, with around 14% found just once. Study findings and constraints: Several hundred graft clones that had expanded were reportedly the source of alpha-beta T cells about two months after transplant. Newly produced T cells mostly provided counts and TCRbeta diversity after one year, as hyperexpanded clones declined.

The sequence derives from a girl aged 2 to 9 with congenital amegakaryocytic thrombocytopenia, due to receive a stem cell transplant. V is TRBV6-6 and J is TRBJ2-2; 8 nucleotides line up with TRBD1. Sequencing was performed on PBMCs, taken before TCRalphabeta/CD19-depleted stem cell transplant. CDR3: CATRQGTGELFF. The CDR3 DNA reads TGTGCCACTCGACAGGGGACCGGGGAGCTGTTTTTT.